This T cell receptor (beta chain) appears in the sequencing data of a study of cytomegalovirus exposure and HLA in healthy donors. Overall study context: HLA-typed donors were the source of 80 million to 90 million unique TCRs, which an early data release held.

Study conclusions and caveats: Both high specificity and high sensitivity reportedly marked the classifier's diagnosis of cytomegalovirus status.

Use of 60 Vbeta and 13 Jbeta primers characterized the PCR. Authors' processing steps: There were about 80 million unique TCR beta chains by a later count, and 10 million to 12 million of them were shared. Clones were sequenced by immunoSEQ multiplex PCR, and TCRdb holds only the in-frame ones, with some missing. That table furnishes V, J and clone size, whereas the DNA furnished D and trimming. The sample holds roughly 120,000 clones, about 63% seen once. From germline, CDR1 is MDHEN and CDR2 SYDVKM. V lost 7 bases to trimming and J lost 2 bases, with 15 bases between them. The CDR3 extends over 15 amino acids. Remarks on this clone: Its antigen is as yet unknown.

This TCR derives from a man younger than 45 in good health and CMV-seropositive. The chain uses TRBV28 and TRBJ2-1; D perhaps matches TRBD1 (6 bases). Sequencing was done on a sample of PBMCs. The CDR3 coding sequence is TGTGCCAGCAAGTCTACAGGGTCAACCTACAATGAGCAGTTCTTC. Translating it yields CASKSTGSTYNEQFF.